What follows describes a single TCR beta chain. What antigen it recognizes has not been identified. The input lacks base qualities; no much larger clone sits a single base away. Library preparation was by the immunoSEQ multiplex PCR assay. Rearranged TCR beta chain sequences were amplified with the hsTCRB Kit following the manufacturer's protocol. Sequencing of TCRB libraries was carried out on an Illumina MiSeq. Processing in the source paper ran as follows. The kit vendor's proprietary platform handled demultiplexing, trimming and gene mapping. The source is immuneACCESS, and TCRdb retained only in-frame sequences with V and J called. Part of the clones is not carried over; for the studies checked, unresolved V genes explain less than half of this, and the remainder is unexplained. D and trimming come from the DNA, and the V and J calls and clone size come from that table. For this sample the table gives approximately 28,000 clones, of which 80% were detected only once. In total, the top ten clones hold approximately 7.6% of the sample.

This sample was taken from a study of a mutant IDH1 vaccine in newly diagnosed glioma (dated by TCRdb to the early 2020s). Broadly, across the study: Eight vaccinations were administered to patients in weeks 1, 3, 5, 7, 11, 15, 19 and 23, corresponding to visits V03 through V10. Vaccination was initiated 4-6 weeks after radiotherapy alone, or concurrently with temozolomide cycles in the chemotherapy-containing groups. For exploratory analyses, longitudinal TCRB deep sequencing was carried out in around 26 treated patients wherever samples were available. Peripheral blood samples were drawn at six visits, namely V03 (baseline), V05, V07, V10, V12 and V13. Of the 30 or so patients who were treated, about 60% were male and approximately 40% were female, and the mean age was roughly 40 years. Prior to enrollment, standard therapy consisting of radiotherapy alone, temozolomide alone, or radiochemotherapy with temozolomide had been administered to patients, with the combination being received by most patients.

The V end loses 3 bases and the J end loses 5 bases, and a stretch of 13 bases separates them. The CDR3 runs 15 residues from the cysteine to the phenylalanine. Only the CDR3 portion is preserved as DNA: 45 bases, with reading frame beginning at the first base. CDR1 and CDR2 were assigned from the germline V gene (reference sequence) as LNHDA and SQIVND. The time point label here, explained by the study, means: week 23, last vaccination. Each vaccine dose, consisting of 300 ug of a 20-mer mutant IDH1 peptide in Montanide, was administered subcutaneously with topical imiquimod. Donors had newly diagnosed WHO grade 3 or 4 IDH1-mutant astrocytomas with loss of nuclear ATRX. The samples were drawn from NOA16, a multicentre, single-arm, open-label phase I trial in Germany that tested a mutant IDH1 peptide vaccine in humans for the first time. The DNeasy Blood and Tissue Kit was used to extract genomic DNA from EDTA blood for TCRB sequencing.

General conclusions and limits of the study: The authors noted that analyses of patient blood samples could not be reproduced because of sample limitations. Immune responses induced by the vaccine were seen in approximately 93% of patients across multiple MHC alleles. Selection of PBMC samples for TCRB deep sequencing was based on availability. Pseudoprogression appeared unrelated to alterations in the top peripheral T cell clonotypes detected by TCRB sequencing.

The receptor comes from a woman aged 18-30 years with glioma. The chain couples TRBV19 to TRBJ2-2; the D gene is possibly TRBD2, with 6 bases matching. This specimen was PBMCs, taken from a glioma patient whose treatment included an IDH1 peptide vaccine. The CDR3 region: CASSIVREDTGELFF. The DNA sequence follows: TGTGCCAGTAGTATCGTCAGGGAGGATACCGGGGAGCTGTTTTTT.